Below are 11 T cell receptor beta chains sequenced from a single sample in a study of spatial heterogeneity in lung cancer (dated by TCRdb to about 2019). The time point label, as the study defines it: sample taken at primary tumor resection. Without any cell sorting, TCR sequencing was performed on whole RNA extracted either from tumor and nontumor lung tissue or from cryopreserved PBMC samples. The library was produced with 5' RACE. Instrument on record: NextSeq 500. TCRdb reworked the public reads: Q25 trimming with fastp, MiXCR clone assembly, productive beta chains retained. Entries that share a CDR3 protein sequence are merged under the most common genes and DNA. The sample table records about 23,000 distinct CDR3 sequences; 3% to 3.5% of these occur just once. The ten biggest clones cover more than 25% of the sample. This specimen was PBMCs, taken at surgery. Every receptor here comes from a female donor with early-stage non-small cell lung cancer.

This clonotype is medium-sized. This rearrangement joins TRBV3-1 to TRBJ1-4; D is uncertain. V was trimmed by 9 bases and J by 0 bases, leaving 8 bases between them. CDR3 length equals 13 residues. Germline V gene lookup returns CDR1 LGHDT and CDR2 YNNKEL (reference sequence). The CDR3 sequence is CASQHSTNEKLFF. CDR3 DNA sequence: TGTGCCAGTCAGCATTCAACTAATGAAAAACTGTTTTTT.

This clonotype has more than one count but fewer than ten. V is TRBV7-8 and J is TRBJ2-5, with TRBD2 as a possible D gene (6 bases). Germline V lookup: CDR1 SGHVS, CDR2 FQNEAQ. V was cut by 1 base and J by 5 bases, with 14 bases left in between. The CDR3 extends over 15 amino acids. As DNA, the CDR3 is TGTGCCAGCAGCTTAGAACCCCGGGACTCTGAGACCCAGTACTTC. It is translated as CASSLEPRDSETQYF.

This clonotype came up many times. The chain is built from TRBV19 and TRBJ2-2, with a weak D call TRBD1 (5 bases). The V end was cut by 1 base, the J end by 5 bases, with 5 bases between. Germline CDR1 reads LNHDA; CDR2 reads SQIVND (reference sequence). The CDR3 runs to 13 residues. CDR3 in DNA: TGTGCCAGTAGTATAGCAGGGACCGGGGAGCTGTTTTTT. This gives the protein CASSIAGTGELFF. Together with reference TRBV19 and TRBJ2-2, the CDR3 gives the full variable domain: DGGITQSPKYLFRKEGQNVTLSCEQNLNHDAMYWYRQDPGQGLRLIYYSQIVNDFQKGDIAEGYSVSREKKESFPLTVTSAQKNPTAFYLCASSIAGTGELFFGEGSRLTVL.

At least ten counts were recorded for this clonotype. The chain links TRBV28 to TRBJ2-1; TRBD1 or TRBD2 may be the D gene (5 bases each). Between the trimmed V and J ends, which lost 6 bases and 2 bases, there was a span of 11 bases. This CDR3 is built from 14 residues. Germline assignment: CDR1 MDHEN and CDR2 SYDVKM. The CDR3 DNA is TGTGCCAGCAGCTGGGACGGAACCTACAATGAGCAGTTCTTC. This gives the protein CASSWDGTYNEQFF.

This clonotype came up many times. The chain couples TRBV5-1 to TRBJ2-3, with 10 bases fitting TRBD2. The CDR3 loop spans 18 amino acids. V lost 4 bases, J lost 2 bases, and 13 bases stayed unmatched. Germline lookup yields CDR1 SGHRS and CDR2 YFSETQ. The CDR3 nucleotides read TGCGCCAGCAGCCACGGGACTAGCGAACCTCTTGCCACAGATACGCAGTATTTT. Translation: CASSHGTSEPLATDTQYF. The complete variable domain, with remaining parts taken from reference TRBV5-1 and TRBJ2-3, reads KAGVTQTPRYLIKTRGQQVTLSCSPISGHRSVSWYQQTPGQGLQFLFEYFSETQRNKGNFPGRFSGRQFSNSRSEMNVSTLELGDSALYLCASSHGTSEPLATDTQYFGPGTRLTVL.

By share, this clonotype counts as large. The chain couples TRBV27 to TRBJ1-2; TRBD1 aligns across 10 bases. Per germline, CDR1 MNHEY and CDR2 SMNVEV (reference sequence). The ends lost 5 bases at V and 5 bases at J; junction bases unmatched: 8. There are 15 residues in the CDR3. The CDR3 nucleotides are TGTGCCAGCAGTCAAACCTGGACAGGGGGGTATGGCTACACCTTC. Translated, it gives CASSQTWTGGYGYTF.

V and J are TRBV6-5 and TRBJ1-2; D possibly corresponds to TRBD1 (6 bases). The length of the CDR3 is 15 residues. V was pared by 5 bases and J by 5 bases, with 18 bases between. The germline gives CDR1 MNHEY, CDR2 SVGAGI. The CDR3 loop reads CASSPYAGAGYGYTF. The CDR3 bases are TGTGCCAGCAGTCCCTACGCGGGGGCAGGGTATGGCTACACCTTC.

This clonotype has ten or more counts. This chain joins TRBV7-9 and TRBJ2-1; either TRBD1 or TRBD2 may supply D (5 bases each). The CDR3 consists of 13 residues. CDR1 is SEHNR, CDR2 FQNEAQ, per germline (reference sequence). Between the trimmed V and J ends, which lost 8 bases and 6 bases, there was a span of 14 bases. CDR3 amino acids: CASGSGTINEQFF. The CDR3 coding sequence is TGTGCCAGCGGATCCGGGACGATCAATGAGCAGTTCTTC.

This clonotype came up many times. The chain couples TRBV7-6 to TRBJ1-1; 8 bases line up with TRBD1. The CDR3 totals 15 residues. V lost 5 bases to trimming and J lost 5 bases; unmatched junction nucleotides: 10. Per germline, CDR1 SGHVS and CDR2 FNYEAQ. DNA of the CDR3: TGTGCCAGCAGCCCAATGACAGGGGAAGAGACTGAAGCTTTCTTT. Its protein is CASSPMTGEETEAFF.

This clonotype was recorded at least ten times. The rearrangement links TRBV7-9 to TRBJ2-1; the match to TRBD2 covers 11 bases. The length of the CDR3 is 14 residues. With 7 bases clipped from V and 7 bases from J, the junction kept 6 bases outside the gene matches. Germline CDR1 reads SEHNR; CDR2 reads FQNEAQ (reference sequence). Here the CDR3 DNA reads TGTGCCAGCACCCTGACTAGCGGGAATAATGAGCAGTTCTTC. It translates to CASTLTSGNNEQFF.

This clonotype has at least ten counts. The chain joins TRBV28 to TRBJ1-2, with TRBD1 identical over 11 bases. The V gene's germline CDR1 is MDHEN and CDR2 SYDVKM. This CDR3 comprises 14 residues. With V trimmed by 4 bases and J by 6 bases, 4 bases remained unmatched. The CDR3 DNA reads as TGTGCCAGCAGTTACCGGACAGGGGGCGATGGCTACACCTTC. This codes for CASSYRTGGDGYTF.